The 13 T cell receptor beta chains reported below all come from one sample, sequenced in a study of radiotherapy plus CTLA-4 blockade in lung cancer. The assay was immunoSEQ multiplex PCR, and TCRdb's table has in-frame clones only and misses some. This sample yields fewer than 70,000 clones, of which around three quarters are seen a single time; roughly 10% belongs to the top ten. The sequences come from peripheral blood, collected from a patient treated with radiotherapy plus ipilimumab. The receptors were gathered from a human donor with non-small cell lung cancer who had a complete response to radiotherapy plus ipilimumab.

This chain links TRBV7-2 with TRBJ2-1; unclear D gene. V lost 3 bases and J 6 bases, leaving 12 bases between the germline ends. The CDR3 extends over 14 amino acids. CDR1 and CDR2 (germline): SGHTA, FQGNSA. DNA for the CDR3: TGTGCCAGCAGCTTTTCCAAGTCGGGCAATGAGCAGTTCTTC. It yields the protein CASSFSKSGNEQFF.

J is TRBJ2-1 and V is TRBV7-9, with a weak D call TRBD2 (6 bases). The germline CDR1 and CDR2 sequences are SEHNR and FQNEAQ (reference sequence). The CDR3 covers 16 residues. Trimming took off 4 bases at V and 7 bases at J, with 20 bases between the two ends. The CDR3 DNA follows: TGTGCCAGCAGCTCCCGGGCGGCGGGGTGGGGGAATGAGCAGTTCTTC. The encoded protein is CASSSRAAGWGNEQFF. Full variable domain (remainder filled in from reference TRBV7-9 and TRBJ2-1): DTGVSQNPRHKITKRGQNVTFRCDPISEHNRLYWYRQTLGQGPEFLTYFQNEAQLEKSRLLSDRFSAERPKGSFSTLEIQRTEQGDSAMYLCASSSRAAGWGNEQFFGPGTRLTVL.

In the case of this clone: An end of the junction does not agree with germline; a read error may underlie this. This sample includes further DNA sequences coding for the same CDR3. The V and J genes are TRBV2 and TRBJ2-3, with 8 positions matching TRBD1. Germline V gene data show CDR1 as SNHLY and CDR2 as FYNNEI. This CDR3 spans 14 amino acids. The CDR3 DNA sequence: TGCGCCAGCAAGGACAGGGTGGGCACAGATACGCAGTATTTT. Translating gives CASKDRVGTDTQYF. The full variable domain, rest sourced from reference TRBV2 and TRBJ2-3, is EPEVTQTPSHQVTQMGQEVILRCVPISNHLYFYWYRQILGQKVEFLVSFYNNEISEKSEIFDDQFSVERPDGSNFTLKIRSTKLEDSAMYFCASKDRVGTDTQYFGPGTRLTVL.

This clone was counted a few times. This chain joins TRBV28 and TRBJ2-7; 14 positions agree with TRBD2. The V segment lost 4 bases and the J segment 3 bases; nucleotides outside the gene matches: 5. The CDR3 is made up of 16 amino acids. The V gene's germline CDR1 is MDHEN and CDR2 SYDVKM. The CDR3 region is CASSSSGLAGVYEQYV. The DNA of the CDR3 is TGTGCCAGCAGTTCGTCGGGACTAGCGGGGGTCTACGAGCAGTACGTC.

CDR3: CASTVLAGGYEQFF. The DNA of the CDR3 is TGTGCCAGCACCGTACTAGCGGGAGGCTATGAGCAGTTCTTC. This chain uses TRBV6-6 with TRBJ2-1, with 12 nucleotides matching TRBD2. Germline V lookup: CDR1 MNHNY, CDR2 SVGAGI (reference sequence). V shed 7 bases, J shed 8 bases, and the junction held 6 bases outside the gene matches. The CDR3 totals 14 residues.

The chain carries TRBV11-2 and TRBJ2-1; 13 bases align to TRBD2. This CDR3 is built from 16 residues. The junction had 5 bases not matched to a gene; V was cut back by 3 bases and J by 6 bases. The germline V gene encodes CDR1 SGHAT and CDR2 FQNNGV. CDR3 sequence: CASSFLTSGGANEQFF. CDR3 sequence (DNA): TGTGCCAGCAGCTTTCTCACTAGCGGGGGGGCCAATGAGCAGTTCTTC.

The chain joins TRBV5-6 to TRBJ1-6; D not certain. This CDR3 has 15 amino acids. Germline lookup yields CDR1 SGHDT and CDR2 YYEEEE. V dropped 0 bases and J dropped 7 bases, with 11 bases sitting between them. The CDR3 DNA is TGTGCCAGCAGCTTGGAGGTCAGCCGAAATTCACCCCTCCACTTT. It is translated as CASSLEVSRNSPLHF.

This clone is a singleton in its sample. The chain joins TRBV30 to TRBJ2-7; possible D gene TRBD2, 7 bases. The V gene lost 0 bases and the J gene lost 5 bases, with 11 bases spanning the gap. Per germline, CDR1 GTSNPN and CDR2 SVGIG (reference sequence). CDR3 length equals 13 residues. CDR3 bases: TGTGCCTGGAGTGTAGGGGGGGCGGACGAGCAGTACTTC. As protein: CAWSVGGADEQYF.

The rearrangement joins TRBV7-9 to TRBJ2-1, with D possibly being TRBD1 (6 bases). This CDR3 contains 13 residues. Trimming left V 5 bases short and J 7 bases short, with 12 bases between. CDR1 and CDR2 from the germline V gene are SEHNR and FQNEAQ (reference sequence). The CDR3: CASSANRENEQFF. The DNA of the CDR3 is TGTGCCAGCAGCGCTAACAGGGAAAATGAGCAGTTCTTC.

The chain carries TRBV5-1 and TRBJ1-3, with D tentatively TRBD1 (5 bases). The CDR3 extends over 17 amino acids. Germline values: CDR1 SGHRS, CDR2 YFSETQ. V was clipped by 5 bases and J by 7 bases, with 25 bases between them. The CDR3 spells CASSSTITGTTKNTIYF. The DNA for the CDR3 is TGCGCCAGCAGTTCTACTATCACCGGGACTACTAAGAACACCATATATTTT. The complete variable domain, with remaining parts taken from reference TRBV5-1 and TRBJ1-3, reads KAGVTQTPRYLIKTRGQQVTLSCSPISGHRSVSWYQQTPGQGLQFLFEYFSETQRNKGNFPGRFSGRQFSNSRSEMNVSTLELGDSALYLCASSSTITGTTKNTIYFGEGSWLTVV.

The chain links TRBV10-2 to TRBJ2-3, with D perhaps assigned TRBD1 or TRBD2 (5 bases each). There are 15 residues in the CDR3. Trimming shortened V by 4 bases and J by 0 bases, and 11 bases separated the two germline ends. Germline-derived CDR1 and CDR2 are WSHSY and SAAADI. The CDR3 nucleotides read TGCGCCAGCAGTGCGGGGCAGGGAAGCACAGATACGCAGTATTTT. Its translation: CASSAGQGSTDTQYF.

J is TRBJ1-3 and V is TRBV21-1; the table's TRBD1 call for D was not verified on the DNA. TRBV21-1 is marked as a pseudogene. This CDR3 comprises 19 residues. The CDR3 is CASTKQLEGQENSGNTIYF. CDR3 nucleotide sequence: TGTGCCAGCACCAAACAATTGGAGGGACAGGAAAACTCTGGAAACACCATATATTTT.

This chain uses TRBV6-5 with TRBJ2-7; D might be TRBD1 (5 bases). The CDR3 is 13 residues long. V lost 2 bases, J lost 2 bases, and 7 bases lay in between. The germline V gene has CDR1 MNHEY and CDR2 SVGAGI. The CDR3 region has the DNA TGTGCCAGCAGTTACAGGGGCCCCTACGAGCAGTACTTC. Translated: CASSYRGPYEQYF.